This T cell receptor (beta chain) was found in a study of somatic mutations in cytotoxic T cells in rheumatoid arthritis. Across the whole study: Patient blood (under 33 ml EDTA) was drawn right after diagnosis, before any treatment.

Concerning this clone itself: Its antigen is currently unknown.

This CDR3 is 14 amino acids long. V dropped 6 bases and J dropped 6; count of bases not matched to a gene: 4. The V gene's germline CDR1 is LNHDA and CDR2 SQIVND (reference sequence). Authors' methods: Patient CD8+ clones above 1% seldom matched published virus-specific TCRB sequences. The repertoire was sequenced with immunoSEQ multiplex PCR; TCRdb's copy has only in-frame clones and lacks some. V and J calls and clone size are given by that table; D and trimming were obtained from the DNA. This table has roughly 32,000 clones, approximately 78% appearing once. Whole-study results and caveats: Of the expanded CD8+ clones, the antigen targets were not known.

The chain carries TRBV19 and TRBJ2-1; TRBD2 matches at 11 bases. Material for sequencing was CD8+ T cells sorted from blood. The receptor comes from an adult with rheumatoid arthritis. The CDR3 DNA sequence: TGTGCCAGTAGCTCGGGGACTAGCGGCAATGAGCAGTTCTTC. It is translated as CASSSGTSGNEQFF.